The 23 T cell receptor beta chains below all came from one sample that was sequenced in a study of OX40 agonist ivuxolimab in advanced cancers. Clones were read by immunoSEQ multiplex PCR, and TCRdb kept only the in-frame ones, dropping some. The sample holds 82,000 or so clones, roughly 89% seen once. The material sequenced was CD4+ or CD8+ T cells sorted from blood, taken in a trial of the OX40 agonist ivuxolimab. The receptor source for this set is an adult with an advanced solid tumor such as melanoma, head and neck, liver or kidney cancer.

The chain combines TRBV2 with TRBJ2-5, with no clear D. This CDR3 is 14 amino acids long. The germline CDR1 and CDR2 sequences are SNHLY and FYNNEI. Trimming cost V 6 bases and J 5 bases, with 16 bases left between them. The DNA for the CDR3 is TGTGCCAGCAGGCCAAGGTCCACGGAGGAGACCCAGTACTTC. Translation: CASRPRSTEETQYF. Looking up the rest from reference TRBV2 and TRBJ2-5 gives the full variable domain: EPEVTQTPSHQVTQMGQEVILRCVPISNHLYFYWYRQILGQKVEFLVSFYNNEISEKSEIFDDQFSVERPDGSNFTLKIRSTKLEDSAMYFCASRPRSTEETQYFGPGTRLLVL.

This rearrangement joins TRBV5-1 to TRBJ2-3; 10 bases map to TRBD2. Germline V gene sequence: CDR1 SGHRS, CDR2 YFSETQ. V was clipped by 0 bases and J by 1 base; unmatched bases: 2. This CDR3 contains 16 residues. CDR3 residues: CASSLEGLAGTDTQYF. Written as DNA, the CDR3 is TGCGCCAGCAGCTTGGAAGGACTAGCGGGCACAGATACGCAGTATTTT.

The J gene is TRBJ1-3, the V gene TRBV19; D unclear. The CDR3 is made up of 14 amino acids. CDR1 and CDR2 from the germline V gene are LNHDA and SQIVND (reference sequence). Trimming took 3 bases from V and 2 from J, leaving 8 bases between them. CDR3 amino acids: CASSILGTGNTIYF. CDR3 coding DNA: TGTGCCAGTAGTATCCTGGGTACTGGAAACACCATATATTTT.

The chain links TRBV29-1 to TRBJ2-7; 7 bases map to TRBD1. The V gene end was trimmed by 7 bases and the J gene end by 0 bases; junction bases not matched to a gene: 9. CDR3 length: 14 residues. Per the germline V gene, CDR1 is SQVTM and CDR2 is ANQGSEA. CDR3 protein: CSATSNRGSYEQYF. Written as DNA, the CDR3 is TGCAGCGCCACCTCTAACAGGGGCTCCTACGAGCAGTACTTC.

The V call is TRBV30, the J call TRBJ2-6; D remains ambiguous. Trimming took 2 bases from V and 0 from J, leaving 14 bases between them. Germline V gene sequence: CDR1 GTSNPN, CDR2 SVGIG (reference sequence). The CDR3 is 17 amino acids. This chain's CDR3 is CAWSFQQYHSGANVLTF. CDR3 coding DNA: TGTGCCTGGAGTTTTCAGCAGTATCACTCTGGGGCCAACGTCCTGACTTTC.

This clone was picked up one time. This CDR3 reads CASRSAVGETQYF. CDR3 nucleotide sequence: TGTGCCAGCAGGTCCGCCGTAGGAGAGACCCAGTACTTC. V gene TRBV28 combines with J gene TRBJ2-5; D remains unclear. CDR1 is MDHEN and CDR2 is SYDVKM in the germline V gene. With 6 bases removed from V and 4 bases from J, the gap between germline ends came to 12 bases. This CDR3 spans 13 amino acids.

The rearrangement links TRBV19 to TRBJ2-2, with D possibly being TRBD1 (6 bases). Germline V CDR1 and CDR2: LNHDA, SQIVND (reference sequence). This CDR3 is 15 amino acids long. The germline V and J ends were trimmed by 6 bases and 2 bases, with 13 bases remaining between them. The CDR3 DNA sequence: TGTGCCAGTAGCGTACAGGGTTCAAACACCGGGGAGCTGTTTTTT. This encodes CASSVQGSNTGELFF.

Concerning this clone itself: Distinct nucleotide sequences in the sample also encode this CDR3. The V call is TRBV18, the J call TRBJ2-7, with unresolved D. The CDR3 is made up of 12 amino acids. The V gene's germline CDR1 is KGHSH and CDR2 LQKENI. The ends were cut back, 3 bases at V and 0 bases at J, with 3 bases in the middle. The CDR3 DNA is TGTGCCAGCTCACCGAGCTCCTACGAGCAGTACTTC. Its translation is CASSPSSYEQYF.

The V and J genes are TRBV11-2 and TRBJ2-1; 8 bases fit TRBD2. The CDR3 runs 17 residues. With 5 bases clipped from V and 0 bases from J, the junction kept 9 bases outside the gene matches. Per the germline V gene, CDR1 is SGHAT and CDR2 is FQNNGV. CDR3 coding DNA: TGTGCCAGCAGCCGTCCACTTAGCGGGATCTCCTACAATGAGCAGTTCTTC. Encoded protein: CASSRPLSGISYNEQFF. Drawing the rest from reference TRBV11-2 and TRBJ2-1, the complete variable domain is EAGVAQSPRYKIIEKRQSVAFWCNPISGHATLYWYQQILGQGPKLLIQFQNNGVVDDSQLPKDRFSAERLKGVDSTLKIQPAKLEDSAVYLCASSRPLSGISYNEQFFGPGTRLTVL.

This sequence joins TRBV4-2 and TRBJ1-2; no firm D call. There are 15 residues in the CDR3. V was trimmed by 3 bases and J by 4 bases, leaving 15 bases between them. Germline-derived CDR1 and CDR2 are LGHNA and YNFKEQ. The CDR3 here is CASSQALSGSYGYTF. In DNA form, the CDR3 reads TGTGCCAGCAGCCAGGCGCTCTCGGGCAGCTATGGCTACACCTTC.

The rearrangement uses TRBV4-1 and TRBJ2-5, with 8 bases that match TRBD2. The CDR3 totals 16 residues. Germline V gene sequence: CDR1 MGHRA, CDR2 YSYEKL. V shed 2 bases, J shed 3 bases, and the junction held 8 bases outside the gene matches. The CDR3 DNA is TGCGCCAGCAGCCAACCGCCGGGACTAGGGAAAGAGACCCAGTACTTC. It specifies CASSQPPGLGKETQYF.

The V and J genes are TRBV6-1 and TRBJ1-2, with D perhaps matching TRBD1 (6 bases). Germline CDR1 and CDR2: MNHNS and SASEGT. The CDR3 length is 14 residues. V lost 0 bases to trimming and J lost 5 bases, with 10 bases between them. In DNA form, the CDR3 reads TGTGCCAGCAGTGAAGCAGGGGGGCGGTATGGCTACACCTTC. Translated: CASSEAGGRYGYTF.

This clone was seen more than once but under ten times. The gene calls are TRBV7-6 and TRBJ2-7, with D perhaps given as TRBD1 or TRBD2 (5 bases each). CDR1 SGHVS and CDR2 FNYEAQ come from the germline V gene. V lost 0 bases, J lost 4 bases, and 10 bases lay in between. The CDR3 extends over 14 amino acids. The CDR3 is CASSLAGGRYEQYF. In nucleotides, the CDR3 is TGTGCCAGCAGCTTAGCTGGGGGACGGTACGAGCAGTACTTC.

This clone was picked up one time. The rearrangement uses TRBV27 and TRBJ2-2, with no clear D. Germline lookup yields CDR1 MNHEY and CDR2 SMNVEV (reference sequence). The V end lost 2 bases, the J end lost 8 bases, and 12 bases lay between the germline ends. The CDR3 has 14 residues. In nucleotides, the CDR3 is TGTGCCAGCAGTTTAGTTACACTTGGGGGGGAGCTGTTTTTT. Amino acid sequence: CASSLVTLGGELFF.

The genes are TRBV7-3 and TRBJ2-1; no definite D call. CDR3 length: 13 residues. V lost 2 bases and J 10 bases, leaving 12 bases between the germline ends. Germline-derived CDR1 and CDR2 are SGHTA and FQGTGA. This chain's CDR3 is CASSLDPRSEQFF. In nucleotides, the CDR3 is TGTGCCAGCAGCTTAGATCCCCGTTCAGAGCAGTTCTTC.

The chain has TRBV5-1 and TRBJ2-1, with D unclear. The germline V gene has CDR1 SGHRS and CDR2 YFSETQ. The CDR3 extends over 13 amino acids. Trimming stripped 4 bases from V and 12 bases from J, with 17 bases between. CDR3 bases: TGCGCCAGCAGCGAGACAACCGGTGGGGTGCAGTTCTTC. Amino acids: CASSETTGGVQFF. Filled out from reference TRBV5-1 and TRBJ2-1, the complete variable domain reads KAGVTQTPRYLIKTRGQQVTLSCSPISGHRSVSWYQQTPGQGLQFLFEYFSETQRNKGNFPGRFSGRQFSNSRSEMNVSTLELGDSALYLCASSETTGGVQFFGPGTRLTVL.

CDR3 region: CAWSALAGGTDTQYF. Here the CDR3 DNA reads TGTGCCTGGAGTGCCCTAGCGGGGGGCACAGATACGCAGTATTTT. The rearrangement links TRBV30 to TRBJ2-3; 10 bases line up with TRBD2. Germline V gives CDR1 GTSNPN, CDR2 SVGIG (reference sequence). V gave up 1 base and J gave up 1 base; unmatched junction bases: 2. CDR3 length equals 15 residues.

Comments on this clone: The junction and the germline gene differ at one end; a read error may be behind it. The V gene is TRBV27, the J gene TRBJ1-4, with a weak D call TRBD1 (6 bases). The CDR3 has 12 amino acids. Germline-derived CDR1 and CDR2 are MNHEY and SMNVEV (reference sequence). CDR3 sequence (DNA): TGTGCCAGCTCTCTCCACCCGGGACAAAAATCTTTT. Translated, it gives CASSLHPGQKSF.

This chain links TRBV19 with TRBJ1-4, with D perhaps TRBD1 (5 bases). V lost 7 bases and J lost 7, with 13 bases in between. Germline V lookup: CDR1 LNHDA, CDR2 SQIVND (reference sequence). The CDR3 contains 13 residues. DNA for the CDR3: TGTGCCAGTATAGGAGGCGGGGGTGAAAAACTGTTTTTT. Its protein product is CASIGGGGEKLFF. Combining the CDR3 with reference TRBV19 and TRBJ1-4 gives the whole variable domain DGGITQSPKYLFRKEGQNVTLSCEQNLNHDAMYWYRQDPGQGLRLIYYSQIVNDFQKGDIAEGYSVSREKKESFPLTVTSAQKNPTAFYLCASIGGGGEKLFFGSGTQLSVL.

The chain couples TRBV30 to TRBJ2-5; D remains ambiguous. V shed 4 bases and J shed 5 bases, with 11 bases lying between them. Germline V lookup: CDR1 GTSNPN, CDR2 SVGIG (reference sequence). The CDR3 is made up of 12 amino acids. This chain's CDR3 is CAWNGYGETQYF. The CDR3 DNA reads TGTGCCTGGAACGGGTACGGGGAGACCCAGTACTTC. Full variable domain (outside the CDR3, taken from reference TRBV30 and TRBJ2-5): SQTIHQWPATLVQPVGSPLSLECTVEGTSNPNLYWYRQAAGRGLQLLFYSVGIGQISSEVPQNLSASRPQDRQFILSSKKLLLSDSGFYLCAWNGYGETQYFGPGTRLLVL.

The chain has TRBV5-4 and TRBJ2-3, with 11 bases fitting TRBD1. Looked up from germline, CDR1 is SGHNT and CDR2 is YYREEE (reference sequence). After removal of 4 bases from V and 6 bases from J, the junction contained 7 bases not matched to a gene. This CDR3 has 15 amino acids. The CDR3 sequence is CASSTRDRGRDTQYF. Written as DNA, the CDR3 is TGTGCCAGCAGCACCCGGGACAGGGGGAGGGATACGCAGTATTTT.

V usage is TRBV6-6 and J usage is TRBJ1-5; 9 bases align to TRBD1. Germline V gives CDR1 MNHNY, CDR2 SVGAGI (reference sequence). This CDR3 spans 15 amino acids. With V trimmed by 5 bases and J by 4 bases, 6 bases remained unmatched. CDR3 loop: CASSATGGLNQPQHF. The CDR3 DNA reads as TGTGCCAGCAGTGCCACAGGGGGCTTAAATCAGCCCCAGCATTTT.

V is TRBV5-1 and J is TRBJ1-1; D uncertain. The CDR3 contains 14 residues. Deletions cut 0 bases from V and 1 base from J, with 7 bases between. Looked up from germline, CDR1 is SGHRS and CDR2 is YFSETQ. This CDR3 reads CASSLAGENTEAFF. The CDR3 coding sequence is TGCGCCAGCAGCTTGGCGGGTGAGAACACTGAAGCTTTCTTT.